This TCR beta chain derives from a study of shared clonotypes between healthy human individuals. This CDR3 spans 16 amino acids. The J segment lost 5 bases and the V segment lost 6 bases, leaving 12 bases of the junction unmatched. Per germline, CDR1 MNHEY and CDR2 SMNVEV (reference sequence). This clone was seen only a few times. Each subset's genomic DNA was split evenly across several immunoSEQ plates. Libraries were prepared by immunoSEQ multiplex PCR; TCRdb keeps only in-frame clonotypes and omits some of them. This table has more than 850,000 clones, about 84% appearing once. A split of CD4+ cells into CD45RA+ naive and CD45RA-negative memory subsets was performed.

The gene calls are TRBV27 and TRBJ2-7; 11 bases align to TRBD2. Sequenced material: memory CD4+ T cells from PBMCs. Noted subset: CD45RA-negative fraction. The receptor was derived from a man in his late teens or twenties in good health. Some clones in this sample may be carry-over from other donors' samples. The CDR3: CASRPLAGGLRNEQYF. CDR3 DNA sequence: TGTGCCAGCAGGCCATTAGCGGGAGGGCTTAGGAACGAGCAGTACTTC.